This T cell receptor beta chain emerged from a study of shared clonotypes between healthy human individuals. Findings and caveats of the study: Sorted-subset samples were not fully sequenced, rarefaction indicated.

In regard to this clone: Its antigen remains unidentified.

Trimming took off 0 bases at V and 0 bases at J, with 20 bases between the two ends. The CDR3 covers 19 residues. Germline CDR1 SNHLY, CDR2 FYNNEI. Across several immunoSEQ plates, the genomic DNA of each subset was split evenly. The repertoire was sequenced with immunoSEQ multiplex PCR; TCRdb's copy has only in-frame clones and lacks some. The sample lists around 2.1 million clones; approximately 94% were seen once. Sequencing used naive CD4+ T cells sorted from blood. As to subset: CD45RA+ positively selected. The chain joins TRBV2 to TRBJ1-1; D unresolved. The clonotype originates from a man younger than 30 in good health. CDR3 nucleotide sequence: TGTGCCAGCAGTGAAGCCGGACTCTACCCCCGCGCGCTGAACACTGAAGCTTTCTTT. Translation: CASSEAGLYPRALNTEAFF.